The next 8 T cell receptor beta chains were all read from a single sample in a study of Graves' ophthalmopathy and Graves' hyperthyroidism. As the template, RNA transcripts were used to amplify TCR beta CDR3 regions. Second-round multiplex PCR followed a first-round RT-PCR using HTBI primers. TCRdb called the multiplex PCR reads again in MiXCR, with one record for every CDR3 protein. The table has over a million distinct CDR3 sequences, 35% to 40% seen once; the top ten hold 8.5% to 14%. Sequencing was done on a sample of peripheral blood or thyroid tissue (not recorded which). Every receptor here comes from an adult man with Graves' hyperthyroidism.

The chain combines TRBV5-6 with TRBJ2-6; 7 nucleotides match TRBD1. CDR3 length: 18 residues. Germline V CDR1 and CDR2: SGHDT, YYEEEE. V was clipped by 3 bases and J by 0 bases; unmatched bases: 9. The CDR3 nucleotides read TGTGCCAGCAGCTCCCCGACAGGGATAAACTCTGGGGCCAACGTCCTGACTTTC. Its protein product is CASSSPTGINSGANVLTF.

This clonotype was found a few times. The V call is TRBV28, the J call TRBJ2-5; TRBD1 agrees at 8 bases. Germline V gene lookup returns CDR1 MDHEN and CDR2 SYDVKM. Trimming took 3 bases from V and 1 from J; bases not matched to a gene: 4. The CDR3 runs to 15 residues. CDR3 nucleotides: TGTGCCAGCAGTTTTGGAGGACAGGGCCAAGAGACCCAGTACTTC. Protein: CASSFGGQGQETQYF.

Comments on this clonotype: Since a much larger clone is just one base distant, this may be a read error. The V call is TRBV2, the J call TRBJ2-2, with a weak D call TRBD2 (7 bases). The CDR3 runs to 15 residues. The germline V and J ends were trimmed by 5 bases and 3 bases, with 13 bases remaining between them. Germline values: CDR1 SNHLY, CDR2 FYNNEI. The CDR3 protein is CASSPRGHDTGELFF. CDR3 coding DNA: TGTGCCAGCAGTCCGCGGGGGCATGACACCGGGGAGCTGTTTTTT.

The CDR3 coding sequence is TGTGCCAGCAGAGAAGGGCAGGGATGGACACCCCTCCACTTT. Encoded protein: CASREGQGWTPLHF. The chain employs TRBV7-9 and TRBJ1-6; possible D gene TRBD1, 5 bases. Trimming stripped 6 bases from V and 11 bases from J, with 17 bases between. This CDR3 has 14 residues. Germline loops: CDR1 SEHNR, CDR2 FQNEAQ (reference sequence).

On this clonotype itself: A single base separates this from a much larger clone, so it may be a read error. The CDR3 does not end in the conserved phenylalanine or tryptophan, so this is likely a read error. For the CDR3, the DNA is TGTGCCAGCACCGGACAGGGGCTAGCCTACGAGCAGTACTCC. Its protein product is CASTGQGLAYEQYS. The rearrangement links TRBV12-3 or TRBV12-4 to TRBJ2-7; 9 bases line up with TRBD1. V lost 7 bases to trimming and J lost 2 bases; unmatched junction nucleotides: 6. The length of the CDR3 is 14 residues.

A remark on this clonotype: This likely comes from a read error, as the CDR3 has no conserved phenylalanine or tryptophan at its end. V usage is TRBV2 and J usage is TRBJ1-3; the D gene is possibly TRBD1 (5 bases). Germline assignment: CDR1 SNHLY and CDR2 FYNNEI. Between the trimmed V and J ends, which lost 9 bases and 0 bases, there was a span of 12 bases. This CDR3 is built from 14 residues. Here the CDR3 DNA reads TGTGCCAGTGAAGGGACGGACTCTGGAAACACCATATATTCT. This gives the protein CASEGTDSGNTIYS.

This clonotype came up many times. CDR3 coding DNA: TGTGCCAGCAGCCAGACAGGGGCGGGGGAGACCCAGTACTTC. This gives the protein CASSQTGAGETQYF. This rearrangement joins TRBV11-2 to TRBJ2-5, with 8 positions matching TRBD1. V lost 5 bases to trimming and J lost 5 bases; unmatched junction nucleotides: 7. The germline CDR1 and CDR2 sequences are SGHAT and FQNNGV. CDR3 size: 14 residues.

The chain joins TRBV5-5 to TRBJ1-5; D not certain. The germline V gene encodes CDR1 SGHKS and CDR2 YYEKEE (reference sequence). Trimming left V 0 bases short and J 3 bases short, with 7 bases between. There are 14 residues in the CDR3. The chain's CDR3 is CASSLDGNNQPQHF. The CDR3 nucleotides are TGTGCCAGCAGCTTGGACGGCAACAATCAGCCCCAGCATTTT.